Below are 32 T cell receptor beta chains sequenced from a single sample in a study of T cells expressing NK-cell markers. TCRdb reanalyzed the 5' RACE reads, giving one entry per CDR3 protein sequence and no DNA. The sample data list about 260,000 distinct CDR3 sequences. Sequenced: blood T cells: a sorted CD56 or NKG2C T cell subset, CD4+ or CD8+ T cells, or bulk PBMC T cells (not recorded which). The receptor source for this set is a woman aged 18 to 75 in good health.

The CDR3 here is CASSLDGQVNTEAFF. This chain joins TRBV5-1 and TRBJ1-1; absent DNA, TCRdb's TRBD1 call cannot be checked. The length of the CDR3 is 15 residues. CDR1 SGHRS and CDR2 YFSETQ come from the germline V gene.

The V call is TRBV7-3, the J call TRBJ2-3; checking the TCRdb D call of TRBD2 is not possible without DNA. The CDR3 extends over 16 amino acids. Germline V CDR1 and CDR2: SGHTA, FQGTGA. This CDR3 is CASSQAGMGGSDTQYF.

The chain employs TRBV7-9 and TRBJ2-7; TCRdb reports TRBD2, a call that lacks DNA to check it against. The CDR3 length is 14 residues. Germline V gives CDR1 SEHNR, CDR2 FQNEAQ (reference sequence). The chain's CDR3 is CASSTTLGGGEQYF.

V is TRBV5-4 and J is TRBJ2-3; the TCRdb call, TRBD1, lacks DNA for checking. The germline V gene has CDR1 SGHNT and CDR2 YYREEE (reference sequence). The CDR3 covers 16 residues. CDR3 in amino acids: CASSPRDRGWGDTQYF.

V gene TRBV20-1 combines with J gene TRBJ2-7; TCRdb's D gene call, TRBD1, goes unchecked for lack of DNA. The germline V gene has CDR1 DFQATT and CDR2 SNEGSKA (reference sequence). There are 14 residues in the CDR3. CDR3: CSASGRGSYYEQYF.

The chain recombines TRBV7-2 with TRBJ2-5; TCRdb gives TRBD2 as the D gene, but with no DNA this cannot be confirmed. The CDR3 is made up of 15 amino acids. Per germline, CDR1 SGHTA and CDR2 FQGNSA. The CDR3 sequence: CASSLARGLEGTQYF.

V and J are TRBV11-2 and TRBJ2-3; as DNA is missing, the TRBD2 call by TCRdb cannot be tested. The V gene's germline CDR1 is SGHAT and CDR2 FQNNGV. The CDR3 extends over 18 amino acids. The CDR3 reads CASSLGWTSGGLGDTQYF. Full variable domain (missing parts from reference TRBV11-2 and TRBJ2-3): EAGVAQSPRYKIIEKRQSVAFWCNPISGHATLYWYQQILGQGPKLLIQFQNNGVVDDSQLPKDRFSAERLKGVDSTLKIQPAKLEDSAVYLCASSLGWTSGGLGDTQYFGPGTRLTVL.

The chain combines TRBV7-6 with TRBJ1-1; absent DNA, TCRdb's TRBD1 call cannot be checked. The CDR3 is made up of 14 amino acids. Germline V gene sequence: CDR1 SGHVS, CDR2 FNYEAQ. The CDR3 loop is CASSSGQGSTEAFF.

The gene calls are TRBV3-1 and TRBJ2-7; with no DNA, the TCRdb D assignment of TRBD1 cannot be verified. In germline, CDR1 is LGHDT, CDR2 YNNKEL (reference sequence). CDR3 length equals 14 residues. CDR3 region: CASSLPGQVYEQYF.

The rearrangement uses TRBV14 and TRBJ2-1; the TCRdb D gene call, TRBD1, has no DNA to confirm it. The length of the CDR3 is 18 residues. Germline V gene lookup returns CDR1 SGHDN and CDR2 FVKESK. The CDR3 here is CASSQDGFGQGAYNEQFF.

This chain links TRBV10-3 with TRBJ2-7; TCRdb's D gene call, TRBD1, goes unchecked for lack of DNA. Germline loops: CDR1 ENHRY, CDR2 SYGVKD. The CDR3 length is 14 residues. The CDR3 reads CAISGTGVSYEQYF.

The gene calls are TRBV5-1 and TRBJ2-2. The CDR3 length is 13 residues. Germline V gives CDR1 SGHRS, CDR2 YFSETQ. CDR3 protein: CASSLVTSGELFF.

V usage is TRBV7-2 and J usage is TRBJ2-1; TCRdb picks TRBD2, but there is no DNA to check that call. The CDR3 is 14 amino acids. Germline V gene lookup returns CDR1 SGHTA and CDR2 FQGNSA. The CDR3 sequence: CASSLGPLANEQFF.

The chain links TRBV12-3 or TRBV12-4 to TRBJ1-5; TCRdb picks TRBD1, but there is no DNA to check that call. There are 17 residues in the CDR3. CDR3 sequence reads: CASTPARLTGPNQPQHF.

The chain uses TRBV5-1 and TRBJ1-1. This CDR3 is 15 amino acids long. From germline, CDR1 is SGHRS and CDR2 YFSETQ. CDR3 region: CASSLGDRTTGEAFF.

The chain has TRBV5-1 and TRBJ2-2; TCRdb selects TRBD2, and the lack of DNA leaves this call unchecked. Germline CDR1 reads SGHRS; CDR2 reads YFSETQ. This CDR3 region has 13 residues. CDR3 residues: CASSLVAAGELFF.

The chain carries TRBV5-1 and TRBJ1-3; TCRdb designates TRBD1, a call that cannot be tested without DNA. This CDR3 comprises 17 residues. Germline-derived CDR1 and CDR2 are SGHRS and YFSETQ. CDR3 region: CASSFRGVPDSGNTIYF.

The V gene is TRBV12-3 or TRBV12-4, the J gene TRBJ1-1; TCRdb calls TRBD1, which cannot be checked without DNA. The CDR3 runs 15 residues. The CDR3 here is CASRRLGGGLTEAFF.

V and J are TRBV12-3 or TRBV12-4 and TRBJ2-5. The CDR3 contains 14 residues. CDR3: CASSLSGVQETQYF.

The chain links TRBV7-9 to TRBJ1-2; TCRdb indicates TRBD1, and absent DNA this call remains unverified. This CDR3 comprises 16 residues. Germline lookup yields CDR1 SEHNR and CDR2 FQNEAQ (reference sequence). The CDR3 sequence: CASSLGPTGRDTGYTF.

The chain couples TRBV6-6 to TRBJ2-5; with no DNA, the TCRdb D assignment of TRBD1 cannot be verified. The germline gives CDR1 MNHNY, CDR2 SVGAGI (reference sequence). The CDR3 is 13 residues long. The CDR3 loop reads CASNIDRQETQYF.

CDR3 sequence reads: CASGPGTRERANQPQHF. The rearrangement joins TRBV2 to TRBJ1-5. The CDR3 loop spans 17 amino acids. Germline assignment: CDR1 SNHLY and CDR2 FYNNEI.

The gene calls are TRBV20-1 and TRBJ2-1; without DNA, the TCRdb call of TRBD1 cannot be checked. This CDR3 spans 13 amino acids. Per the germline V gene, CDR1 is DFQATT and CDR2 is SNEGSKA (reference sequence). The CDR3 region is CSARAGHNNEQFF.

V and J are TRBV20-1 and TRBJ1-3; TCRdb returns TRBD1, unconfirmable since there is no DNA. This CDR3 has 14 residues. The germline V gene has CDR1 DFQATT and CDR2 SNEGSKA (reference sequence). The CDR3 reads CSATGASSGNTIYF.

The chain links TRBV9 to TRBJ2-1; checking the TCRdb D call of TRBD2 is not possible without DNA. The germline V gene encodes CDR1 SGDLS and CDR2 YYNGEE. This CDR3 has 16 amino acids. CDR3 loop: CASSVSHRLATHEQFF.

The chain carries TRBV24-1 and TRBJ2-1; TCRdb selects TRBD2, and the lack of DNA leaves this call unchecked. The CDR3 contains 15 residues. In germline, CDR1 is KGHDR, CDR2 SFDVKD. The CDR3: CATSETSGSWNEQFF.

The CDR3 loop reads CASSLPTTGGYQETQYF. This chain uses TRBV5-1 with TRBJ2-5; absent DNA, TCRdb's TRBD1 call cannot be checked. The CDR3 runs 17 residues. The germline CDR1 and CDR2 sequences are SGHRS and YFSETQ.

CDR3 sequence reads: CASSRDGPYEQYF. The chain carries TRBV12-3 or TRBV12-4 and TRBJ2-7. The CDR3 runs to 13 residues.

This chain links TRBV4-2 with TRBJ1-5; there is no DNA to check the TCRdb D call of TRBD1. Germline-derived CDR1 and CDR2 are LGHNA and YNFKEQ. This CDR3 is built from 15 residues. CDR3 region: CASSQSPGEGQPQHF.

The chain uses TRBV6-5 and TRBJ1-6; without DNA, the TCRdb call of TRBD1 cannot be checked. The CDR3 has 13 amino acids. The germline V gene encodes CDR1 MNHEY and CDR2 SVGAGI. The CDR3 sequence is CASSYRDTLPLHF.

The chain uses TRBV12-3 or TRBV12-4 and TRBJ1-3. The CDR3 has 15 amino acids. CDR3 sequence: CASSLGLVEGNTIYF.

This chain's CDR3 is CASSSRRGGYSNQPQHF. The gene calls are TRBV27 and TRBJ1-5; the TCRdb call, TRBD1, lacks DNA for checking. Germline CDR1 reads MNHEY; CDR2 reads SMNVEV (reference sequence). The CDR3 spans 17 residues.